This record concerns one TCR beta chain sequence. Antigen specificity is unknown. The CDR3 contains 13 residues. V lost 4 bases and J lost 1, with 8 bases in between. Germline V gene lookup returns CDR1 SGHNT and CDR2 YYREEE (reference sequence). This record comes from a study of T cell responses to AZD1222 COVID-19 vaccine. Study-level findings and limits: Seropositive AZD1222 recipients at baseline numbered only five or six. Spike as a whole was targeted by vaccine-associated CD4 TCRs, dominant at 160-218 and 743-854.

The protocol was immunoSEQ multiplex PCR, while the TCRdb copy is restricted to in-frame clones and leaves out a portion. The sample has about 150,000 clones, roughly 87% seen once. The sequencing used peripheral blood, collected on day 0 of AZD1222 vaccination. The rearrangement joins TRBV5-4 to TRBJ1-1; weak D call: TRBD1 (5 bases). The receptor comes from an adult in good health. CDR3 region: CASSRGGNTEAFF. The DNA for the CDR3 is TGTGCCAGCAGCCGCGGGGGGAACACTGAAGCTTTCTTT. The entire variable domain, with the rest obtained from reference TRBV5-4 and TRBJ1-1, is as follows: ETGVTQSPTHLIKTRGQQVTLRCSSQSGHNTVSWYQQALGQGPQFIFQYYREEENGRGNFPPRFSGLQFPNYSSELNVNALELDDSALYLCASSRGGNTEAFFGQGTRLTVV.